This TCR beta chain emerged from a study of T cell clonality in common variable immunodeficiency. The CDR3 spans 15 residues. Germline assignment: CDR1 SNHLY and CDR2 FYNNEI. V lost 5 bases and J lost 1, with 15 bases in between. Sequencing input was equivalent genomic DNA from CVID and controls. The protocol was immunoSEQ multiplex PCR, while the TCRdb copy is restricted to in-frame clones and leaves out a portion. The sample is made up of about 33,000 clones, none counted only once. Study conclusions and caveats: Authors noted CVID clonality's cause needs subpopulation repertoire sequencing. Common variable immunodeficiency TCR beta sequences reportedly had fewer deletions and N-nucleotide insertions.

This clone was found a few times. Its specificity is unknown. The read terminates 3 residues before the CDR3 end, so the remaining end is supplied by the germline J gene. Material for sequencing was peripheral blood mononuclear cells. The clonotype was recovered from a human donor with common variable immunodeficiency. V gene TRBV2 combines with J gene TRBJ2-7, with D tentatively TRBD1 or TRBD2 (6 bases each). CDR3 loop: CASSSRDILSYEQYF. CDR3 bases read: TGTGCCAGCAGTTCGCGGGACATACTTTCCTACGAG.